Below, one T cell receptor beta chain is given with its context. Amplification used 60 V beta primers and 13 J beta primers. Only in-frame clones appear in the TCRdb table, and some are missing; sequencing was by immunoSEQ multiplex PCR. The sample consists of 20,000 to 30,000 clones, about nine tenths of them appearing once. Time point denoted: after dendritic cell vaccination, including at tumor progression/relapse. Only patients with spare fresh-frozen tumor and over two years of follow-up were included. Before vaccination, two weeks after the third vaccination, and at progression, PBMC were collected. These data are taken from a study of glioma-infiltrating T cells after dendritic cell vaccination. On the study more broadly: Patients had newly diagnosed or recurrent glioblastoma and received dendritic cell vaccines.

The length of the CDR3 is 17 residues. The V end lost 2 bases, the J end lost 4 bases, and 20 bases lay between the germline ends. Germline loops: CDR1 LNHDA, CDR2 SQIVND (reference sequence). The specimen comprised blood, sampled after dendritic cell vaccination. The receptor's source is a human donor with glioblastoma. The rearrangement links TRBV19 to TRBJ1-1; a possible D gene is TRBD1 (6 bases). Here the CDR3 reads CASSIYHGGNSGTEAFF. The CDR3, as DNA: TGTGCCAGTAGTATATATCATGGGGGCAATTCGGGCACTGAAGCTTTCTTT.